What follows are 22 T cell receptor beta chains derived from one specimen sequenced in a study of HIV-infected patients and healthy controls. About 500 ng RNA was reverse transcribed with alpha and beta constant-region primers. Each of the alpha and beta chains got its own library through chain-specific third strand synthesis with indices. TCRdb ran MiXCR on the 5' RACE reads and lists one entry per CDR3 protein. The sample holds more than 15,000 distinct CDR3 sequences, roughly 7.9% seen once. Roughly three months, about 14 weeks, into antiretroviral therapy, follow-up blood was collected. The repertoire came from unfractionated whole blood and reflected all unsorted peripheral T cells. The specimen comprised blood, sampled during antiretroviral therapy. Source of these receptors: an adult with HIV infection.

This clonotype is medium-sized in the sample. This rearrangement joins TRBV5-5 to TRBJ1-4; TRBD1 matches at 10 bases. CDR3 length: 15 residues. Looked up from germline, CDR1 is SGHKS and CDR2 is YYEKEE (reference sequence). V dropped 2 bases and J dropped 8; count of bases not matched to a gene: 6. The CDR3 bases are TGTGCCAGCAGCTTCGGGACAGGGGCAGGGGAAAAACTGTTTTTT. Amino acid sequence: CASSFGTGAGEKLFF.

This clonotype was seen at least ten times. The rearrangement uses TRBV21-1 and TRBJ2-5; the table names TRBD1, a call not compared with the DNA. TRBV21-1 is described as a pseudogene. This CDR3 is 14 amino acids long. CDR3 in amino acids: CASSKGRGNKTQYF. CDR3 in DNA: TGTGCCAGCAGCAAAGGCAGGGGGAACAAGACCCAGTACTTC.

This clonotype came up many times. The chain couples TRBV5-6 to TRBJ2-2; D possibly matches TRBD1 or TRBD2 (5 bases each). CDR1 and CDR2 from the germline V gene are SGHDT and YYEEEE. The CDR3 is 16 amino acids. Deletions cut 4 bases from V and 1 base from J, with 14 bases between. The CDR3 loop is CASSPSLGVNTGELFF. DNA of the CDR3: TGTGCCAGCAGCCCCTCGCTGGGGGTGAACACCGGGGAGCTGTTTTTT.

The sample holds many counts of this clonotype. The chain links TRBV5-1 to TRBJ1-6; 9 bases fit TRBD1. The CDR3 loop spans 16 amino acids. Germline CDR1 SGHRS, CDR2 YFSETQ. The V and J ends lost 3 bases and 5 bases, in that order; junction bases with no gene match: 6. The CDR3 loop reads CASSSTGGADNSPLHF. The CDR3 DNA sequence: TGCGCCAGCAGCTCTACAGGGGGCGCGGATAATTCACCCCTCCACTTT.

This clonotype was picked up a small number of times. The rearrangement links TRBV9 to TRBJ1-1; D gene ambiguous. From germline, CDR1 is SGDLS and CDR2 YYNGEE. The CDR3 consists of 13 residues. The V gene lost 0 bases and the J gene lost 3 bases, with 6 bases spanning the gap. CDR3 amino acids: CASSVGMYTEAFF. Written as DNA, the CDR3 is TGTGCCAGCAGCGTAGGGATGTACACTGAAGCTTTCTTT.

This clonotype came up many times. The chain is built from TRBV7-9 and TRBJ2-1; TRBD2 matches 8 bases. The germline V gene encodes CDR1 SEHNR and CDR2 FQNEAQ (reference sequence). The CDR3 is 14 residues long. Unmatched junction bases numbered 0, after V lost 5 bases and J lost 0 bases. The CDR3 here is CASSGTSSYNEQFF. CDR3 DNA sequence: TGTGCCAGCAGCGGGACTAGCTCCTACAATGAGCAGTTCTTC.

This clonotype occurred once. The rearrangement joins TRBV20-1 to TRBJ2-1; 9 nucleotides agree with TRBD2. The J segment lost 8 bases and the V segment lost 3 bases, leaving 11 bases of the junction unmatched. This CDR3 comprises 15 residues. Germline CDR1 DFQATT, CDR2 SNEGSKA (reference sequence). CDR3 region: CSARRSAGGPHEQFF. The CDR3 nucleotides are TGCAGTGCTAGGCGTAGTGCGGGGGGGCCTCATGAGCAGTTCTTC.

This chain joins TRBV7-2 and TRBJ2-1; 7 positions match TRBD2. J lost 6 bases, V lost 2 bases, and 1 base had no gene match. The CDR3 totals 13 residues. Germline values: CDR1 SGHTA, CDR2 FQGNSA. DNA for the CDR3: TGTGCCAGCAGCTTAAAGCGGGGCAATGAGCAGTTCTTC. Its translation is CASSLKRGNEQFF.

This clonotype came up many times. This chain joins TRBV12-3 or TRBV12-4 and TRBJ1-1; no reliable D call. Trimming took off 3 bases at V and 0 bases at J, with 5 bases between the two ends. The CDR3 spans 13 residues. CDR3 sequence: CASSFRLNTEAFF. The CDR3 bases are TGTGCCAGCAGTTTCAGGTTGAACACTGAAGCTTTCTTT.

In this sample, this clonotype turned up many times. The chain recombines TRBV11-3 with TRBJ1-1; D unclear. Deletions cut 0 bases from V and 5 bases from J, with 10 bases between. Per the germline V gene, CDR1 is SGHNT and CDR2 is YENEEA. The CDR3 length is 14 residues. CDR3 coding DNA: TGTGCCAGCAGCTTAGACGATACCTCGACTGAAGCTTTCTTT. Translated: CASSLDDTSTEAFF.

This clonotype came up many times. This rearrangement joins TRBV10-3 to TRBJ2-2; D is perhaps TRBD2 (5 bases). V dropped 3 bases and J dropped 0 bases, with 8 bases sitting between them. Per germline, CDR1 ENHRY and CDR2 SYGVKD. CDR3 length equals 15 residues. CDR3 region: CAISDPGSNTGELFF. The CDR3, as DNA: TGTGCCATCAGTGACCCGGGGTCGAACACCGGGGAGCTGTTTTTT.

This clonotype was counted at least ten times. This chain links TRBV5-1 with TRBJ1-6; the D gene is possibly TRBD1 (6 bases). This CDR3 comprises 15 residues. The V gene lost 0 bases and the J gene lost 3 bases, with 7 bases spanning the gap. CDR1 SGHRS and CDR2 YFSETQ come from the germline V gene. In DNA form, the CDR3 reads TGCGCCAGCAGCTTGGACAGGGACTATAATTCACCCCTCCACTTT. Translating it yields CASSLDRDYNSPLHF. Supplemented by reference TRBV5-1 and TRBJ1-6, the full variable domain reads KAGVTQTPRYLIKTRGQQVTLSCSPISGHRSVSWYQQTPGQGLQFLFEYFSETQRNKGNFPGRFSGRQFSNSRSEMNVSTLELGDSALYLCASSLDRDYNSPLHFGNGTRLTVT.

This clonotype was seen repeatedly, ten times or more. This sequence joins TRBV28 and TRBJ1-2, with D perhaps TRBD1 (6 bases). V lost 7 bases and J lost 4, with 13 bases in between. There are 13 residues in the CDR3. Germline V gives CDR1 MDHEN, CDR2 SYDVKM. CDR3 residues: CASMQGRAYGYTF. The CDR3 region has the DNA TGTGCCAGCATGCAGGGGAGGGCCTATGGCTACACCTTC.

The chain joins TRBV20-1 to TRBJ1-5; 7 nucleotides match TRBD1. Germline CDR1 DFQATT, CDR2 SNEGSKA (reference sequence). Trimming removed 1 base from V and 5 bases from J; junction bases left unmatched: 14. There are 17 residues in the CDR3. The CDR3 DNA reads as TGCAGTGCTAGAGCCTTTATCGGGACAGTGTGGGATCAGCCCCAGCATTTT. Amino acid sequence: CSARAFIGTVWDQPQHF.

This clonotype appeared many times. CDR3 DNA sequence: TGTGCCAGCAGCCCTCGGGACAGGGGCCACGAGCAGTACTTC. Protein sequence: CASSPRDRGHEQYF. The rearrangement uses TRBV7-9 and TRBJ2-7; 10 nucleotides agree with TRBD1. The germline gives CDR1 SEHNR, CDR2 FQNEAQ (reference sequence). V was pared by 5 bases and J by 5 bases, with 6 bases of the junction left unmatched. This CDR3 contains 14 residues.

Ten or more counts support this clonotype. CDR3 residues: CASSPDRGGGTGELFF. CDR3 nucleotides: TGTGCCAGCTCACCGGACAGGGGCGGAGGGACCGGGGAGCTGTTTTTT. The chain links TRBV18 to TRBJ2-2; 9 bases match TRBD1. This CDR3 region has 16 residues. Trimming removed 3 bases from V and 5 bases from J; junction bases left unmatched: 7. Germline CDR1 is KGHSH and CDR2 is LQKENI. Using reference TRBV18 and TRBJ2-2 for the parts outside the CDR3, the full variable domain is NAGVMQNPRHLVRRRGQEARLRCSPMKGHSHVYWYRQLPEEGLKFMVYLQKENIIDESGMPKERFSAEFPKEGPSILRIQQVVRGDSAAYFCASSPDRGGGTGELFFGEGSRLTVL.

In its sample, this clonotype was seen many times. The gene calls are TRBV7-9 and TRBJ2-7; no firm D call. The CDR3 runs to 13 residues. Trimming removed 4 bases at V and 6 bases at J, with 13 bases between. Germline V gives CDR1 SEHNR, CDR2 FQNEAQ (reference sequence). CDR3 sequence: CASSSFFEREQYF. As DNA, the CDR3 is TGTGCCAGCAGCTCCTTTTTTGAGCGCGAGCAGTACTTC.

The rearrangement links TRBV6-1 to TRBJ1-1; D unresolved. The CDR3 totals 13 residues. Trimming pared 6 bases from V and 5 bases from J, leaving 13 bases between. Per the germline V gene, CDR1 is MNHNS and CDR2 is SASEGT. The CDR3, as DNA: TGTGCCAGCAGAGGGAGAAGGTTTACTGAAGCTTTCTTT. It specifies CASRGRRFTEAFF.

This clonotype showed up many times. The rearrangement uses TRBV30 and TRBJ2-5; TRBD2 agrees at 12 bases. V lost 0 bases, J lost 4 bases, and 3 bases stayed unmatched. This CDR3 has 15 residues. Germline V CDR1 and CDR2: GTSNPN, SVGIG (reference sequence). The CDR3 DNA reads as TGTGCCTGGAGTGTAGGACTAGCGGGATCAGAGACCCAGTACTTC. Translation: CAWSVGLAGSETQYF.

This clonotype was observed at least ten times. The chain uses TRBV7-9 and TRBJ2-1; 7 positions agree with TRBD2. The CDR3 runs to 13 residues. Trimming removed 5 bases from V and 6 bases from J; junction bases left unmatched: 4. From germline, CDR1 is SEHNR and CDR2 FQNEAQ (reference sequence). The CDR3 sequence is CASSGRAANEQFF. The DNA of the CDR3 is TGTGCCAGCAGCGGGAGGGCCGCCAATGAGCAGTTCTTC.

The chain has TRBV3-1 and TRBJ1-3; D is uncertain. V lost 1 base, J lost 0 bases, and 10 bases lay in between. This CDR3 contains 16 residues. Per germline, CDR1 LGHDT and CDR2 YNNKEL (reference sequence). CDR3 sequence (DNA): TGTGCCAGCAGCCAAGGTTATTTGAGCTCTGGAAACACCATATATTTT. It translates to CASSQGYLSSGNTIYF.

V is TRBV7-6 and J is TRBJ2-2; 7 bases line up with TRBD1. The CDR3 has 14 residues. Germline assignment: CDR1 SGHVS and CDR2 FNYEAQ. Unmatched junction bases numbered 6, after V lost 5 bases and J lost 6 bases. The CDR3 DNA is TGTGCCAGCAGCCTTCGGACAGGCCCCGGGGAGCTGTTTTTT. This translates into CASSLRTGPGELFF.